These 13 T cell receptor beta chains were sequenced from one sample in a study of T cell repertoires in cytomegalovirus infection (dated by TCRdb to about 2019). TCRdb records Illumina HiSeq 1500 as the sequencer. Using fastp at Q25 and MiXCR, TCRdb reprocessed the public reads and kept productive beta chains. Records with the same CDR3 protein are collapsed into one entry carrying the most frequent genes and DNA. The sample profile shows roughly 600,000 distinct CDR3 sequences; approximately 25% of them were found once. The leading ten clones occupy 7% to 9% of the sample. The specimen was CD8+ T cells from PBMCs. Receptors originate from a human donor in good health (CMV status not recorded). Some clones in this sample may be carry-over from other donors' samples.

The chain carries TRBV7-9 and TRBJ2-1; the match to TRBD1 covers 9 bases. In germline, CDR1 is SEHNR, CDR2 FQNEAQ (reference sequence). This CDR3 has 16 amino acids. V shed 6 bases and J 5 bases; nucleotides not matched to a gene: 11. The CDR3 is CASRPPQGARNNEQFF. CDR3 bases: TGTGCCAGCAGACCTCCACAGGGGGCGAGAAACAATGAGCAGTTCTTC.

This clonotype is a singleton in its sample. The gene calls are TRBV2 and TRBJ2-1; 8 nucleotides align to TRBD2. Losses at the gene ends were 4 bases for V and 7 bases for J; bases not matched to a gene: 6. Germline V lookup: CDR1 SNHLY, CDR2 FYNNEI. The CDR3 runs 14 residues. CDR3 in DNA: TGTGCCAGCAGTGCGGCGGGGGGCGGGAATGAGCAGTTCTTC. Translated: CASSAAGGGNEQFF. Full variable domain (outside the CDR3, taken from reference TRBV2 and TRBJ2-1): EPEVTQTPSHQVTQMGQEVILRCVPISNHLYFYWYRQILGQKVEFLVSFYNNEISEKSEIFDDQFSVERPDGSNFTLKIRSTKLEDSAMYFCASSAAGGGNEQFFGPGTRLTVL.

In the case of this clonotype: With a much larger clone just one base away, this may be a read error. The gene calls are TRBV6-8 and TRBJ2-5; weak D call: TRBD1 (6 bases). The CDR3 runs to 14 residues. From germline, CDR1 is MNHGY and CDR2 SAAAGT. The CDR3 here is CANSYRAGIETQYF. In nucleotides, the CDR3 is TGTGCCAACAGTTACAGGGCAGGGATCGAGACCCAGTACTTC.

CDR3 coding DNA: TGTGCCACCAGCAGGCATATGGATAGCGGGAACATTCAGTACTTC. This sequence encodes CATSRHMDSGNIQYF. The rearrangement links TRBV15 to TRBJ2-4, with TRBD2 matching over 7 bases. Germline lookup yields CDR1 LNHNV and CDR2 YYDKDF (reference sequence). The CDR3 length is 15 residues. Trimming removed 3 bases from V and 7 bases from J; junction bases left unmatched: 9.

This clonotype occurred many times. The chain recombines TRBV20-1 with TRBJ2-5, with 8 bases that match TRBD1. J gave up 0 bases and V 7 bases, and 4 bases lay outside the gene matches. The CDR3 length is 13 residues. Germline V gene sequence: CDR1 DFQATT, CDR2 SNEGSKA (reference sequence). Written as DNA, the CDR3 is TGCAGTGTCGGACAGGGCAACCAAGAGACCCAGTACTTC. It codes for CSVGQGNQETQYF.

This clonotype was counted ten times or more. V gene TRBV19 combines with J gene TRBJ2-2; D remains ambiguous. The germline V and J ends were trimmed by 6 bases and 3 bases, with 11 bases remaining between them. Germline CDR1 and CDR2: LNHDA and SQIVND (reference sequence). CDR3 length: 14 amino acids. The CDR3 region is CASRRLAHTGELFF. The CDR3 coding sequence is TGTGCCAGTAGGCGACTGGCACACACCGGGGAGCTGTTTTTT.

The chain employs TRBV24-1 and TRBJ2-3; TRBD2 agrees at 9 bases. Germline V gene sequence: CDR1 KGHDR, CDR2 SFDVKD. Trimming cost V 1 base and J 0 bases; bases outside gene matches: 10. The CDR3 covers 19 residues. The CDR3 sequence is CATSDFPGRGGSSTDTQYF. The CDR3 DNA reads TGTGCCACCAGTGATTTCCCAGGGCGGGGGGGGTCTAGCACAGATACGCAGTATTTT.

This rearrangement joins TRBV28 to TRBJ2-1; no reliable D call. Germline V gene data show CDR1 as MDHEN and CDR2 as SYDVKM. V gave up 7 bases and J gave up 5 bases, with 18 bases separating them. The CDR3 covers 15 residues. Here the CDR3 reads CASTYVNGDHNEQFF. CDR3 DNA sequence: TGTGCCAGCACCTATGTTAATGGTGACCACAATGAGCAGTTCTTC.

Note on this clonotype: Possible read error: a much larger clone is one base away. V is TRBV7-8 and J is TRBJ2-1; D assignment may be TRBD1 or TRBD2 (5 bases each). V lost 5 bases, J lost 4 bases, and 15 bases lay in between. CDR1 is SGHVS and CDR2 is FQNEAQ in the germline V gene. There are 15 residues in the CDR3. The CDR3 sequence is CASSPSRGVYNEQFF. In DNA, the CDR3 is TGTGCCAGCAGCCCGAGTAGAGGGGTTTACAATGAGCAGTTCTTC. Full variable domain (remainder filled in from reference TRBV7-8 and TRBJ2-1): GAGVSQSPRYKVAKRGQDVALRCDPISGHVSLFWYQQALGQGPEFLTYFQNEAQLDKSGLPSDRFFAERPEGSVSTLKIQRTQQEDSAVYLCASSPSRGVYNEQFFGPGTRLTVL.

The gene calls are TRBV15 and TRBJ1-1; maybe TRBD1 (5 bases). From germline, CDR1 is LNHNV and CDR2 YYDKDF (reference sequence). The CDR3 sequence is 12 residues long. The V gene lost 2 bases and the J gene lost 7 bases, with 8 bases spanning the gap. CDR3: CATSRYDSEAFF. In nucleotides, the CDR3 is TGTGCCACCAGCAGATACGACAGTGAAGCTTTCTTT.

CDR3 bases: TGTGCCAGCAGCTTCTCCCTTCCGGGGACTAGCGGCTATTCGACAGATACGCAGTATTTT. It yields the protein CASSFSLPGTSGYSTDTQYF. V and J are TRBV11-3 and TRBJ2-3, with TRBD2 matching 11 bases. The CDR3 is made up of 20 amino acids. Germline V gene lookup returns CDR1 SGHNT and CDR2 YENEEA. With V trimmed by 3 bases and J by 3 bases, 17 bases remained unmatched.

The rearrangement links TRBV20-1 to TRBJ1-6; no firm D call. The CDR3 consists of 15 residues. Germline V gene lookup returns CDR1 DFQATT and CDR2 SNEGSKA (reference sequence). With 1 base removed from V and 0 bases from J, the gap between germline ends came to 7 bases. CDR3 coding DNA: TGCAGTGCTAGAGTGGGCAACTCCTATAATTCACCCCTCCACTTT. It codes for CSARVGNSYNSPLHF.

This clonotype was seen repeatedly, ten times or more. This sequence joins TRBV7-2 and TRBJ2-1; the D call may be TRBD1 or TRBD2 (6 bases each). The germline gives CDR1 SGHTA, CDR2 FQGNSA. With 6 bases removed from V and 0 bases from J, the gap between germline ends came to 12 bases. The CDR3 has 15 residues. In DNA, the CDR3 is TGTGCCAGCAGACCGGGGGCCAGCTCCTACAATGAGCAGTTCTTC. This translates into CASRPGASSYNEQFF.